The next 13 T cell receptor beta chains were all read from a single sample in a study of T cell responses to AZD1222 COVID-19 vaccine. The assay was immunoSEQ multiplex PCR, and TCRdb's table has in-frame clones only and misses some. The sample carries tens of thousands of clones, 89% recorded once. The sequences come from peripheral blood, collected 28 days after the second AZD1222 dose. The receptors were gathered from an adult who received the AZD1222 COVID-19 vaccine.

The chain combines TRBV6-1 with TRBJ1-5; D might be TRBD1 (5 bases). The ends were cut back, 2 bases at V and 6 bases at J, with 17 bases in the middle. The CDR3 runs to 16 residues. Per the germline V gene, CDR1 is MNHNS and CDR2 is SASEGT. The CDR3 sequence is CASSENLHSGSQPQHF. The DNA for the CDR3 is TGTGCCAGCAGTGAAAACCTACACTCAGGGTCTCAGCCCCAGCATTTT.

This clone has just one count. The rearrangement links TRBV5-1 to TRBJ1-6, with D maybe TRBD1 (5 bases). Germline V gives CDR1 SGHRS, CDR2 YFSETQ. CDR3 length equals 15 residues. The V end was cut by 4 bases, the J end by 8 bases, with 16 bases between. CDR3 protein: CASSVLTDADSPLHF. The CDR3 coding sequence is TGCGCCAGCAGCGTACTGACAGACGCTGATTCACCCCTCCACTTT.

J is TRBJ2-3 and V is TRBV5-1; tentative D call: TRBD2 (6 bases). From germline, CDR1 is SGHRS and CDR2 YFSETQ. V shed 3 bases and J shed 1 base, with 12 bases lying between them. The CDR3 is 15 residues long. The CDR3 coding sequence is TGCGCCAGCAGCTCATTTAGCGGTGGCACAGATACGCAGTATTTT. Its translation is CASSSFSGGTDTQYF.

The rearrangement links TRBV27 to TRBJ1-1; 9 positions match TRBD1. Germline CDR1 and CDR2: MNHEY and SMNVEV (reference sequence). With 6 bases clipped from V and 6 bases from J, the junction kept 8 bases outside the gene matches. The CDR3 runs to 14 residues. As DNA, the CDR3 is TGTGCCAGCAGGGGGGGGACAGGGCGTTCTGAAGCTTTCTTT. It is translated as CASRGGTGRSEAFF.

The chain couples TRBV18 to TRBJ2-3; the match to TRBD2 covers 7 bases. The CDR3 has 18 residues. Germline values: CDR1 KGHSH, CDR2 LQKENI. Trimming removed 4 bases from V and 4 bases from J; junction bases left unmatched: 17. CDR3 loop: CASSLKPPGLPLPDTQYF. The CDR3 coding sequence is TGTGCCAGCTCACTTAAGCCGCCGGGACTACCTCTCCCAGATACGCAGTATTTT.

V usage is TRBV19 and J usage is TRBJ1-4, with D unclear. Germline CDR1 and CDR2: LNHDA and SQIVND (reference sequence). The CDR3 runs to 14 residues. Trimming pared 1 base from V and 4 bases from J, leaving 7 bases between. The CDR3 loop is CASSIVPINEKLFF. The CDR3 bases are TGTGCCAGTAGTATAGTGCCCATTAATGAAAAACTGTTTTTT.

This rearrangement joins TRBV5-4 to TRBJ2-3, with D perhaps matching TRBD1 or TRBD2 (5 bases each). Germline CDR1 SGHNT, CDR2 YYREEE (reference sequence). Trimming pared 0 bases from V and 4 bases from J, leaving 9 bases between. The CDR3 consists of 14 residues. Here the CDR3 DNA reads TGTGCCAGCAGCTTGGGAGGGGACCCAGATACGCAGTATTTT. Amino acid sequence: CASSLGGDPDTQYF.

The chain links TRBV5-1 to TRBJ2-5; tentative D call: TRBD1 (6 bases). Trimming left V 0 bases short and J 2 bases short, with 14 bases between. Germline V gives CDR1 SGHRS, CDR2 YFSETQ. CDR3 length: 16 amino acids. DNA of the CDR3: TGCGCCAGCAGCTTGGTGACAGGAACCCTACAAGAGACCCAGTACTTC. It codes for CASSLVTGTLQETQYF.

The chain combines TRBV27 with TRBJ1-6, with 12 bases lining up with TRBD1. J lost 4 bases, V lost 2 bases, and 3 bases had no gene match. Germline CDR1 MNHEY, CDR2 SMNVEV (reference sequence). The CDR3 extends over 17 amino acids. The CDR3 DNA sequence: TGTGCCAGCAGTTTAGGGACAGGGGGCACTTATAATTCACCCCTCCACTTT. It specifies CASSLGTGGTYNSPLHF.

The chain carries TRBV14 and TRBJ2-1, with D possibly matching TRBD2 (5 bases). The CDR3 is 13 residues long. Trimming left V 4 bases short and J 9 bases short, with 13 bases between. Germline CDR1 and CDR2: SGHDN and FVKESK. The CDR3: CASSPTLRGEQFF. CDR3 sequence (DNA): TGTGCCAGCAGCCCGACCCTCCGGGGTGAGCAGTTCTTC.

J is TRBJ2-7 and V is TRBV7-8; D possibly uses TRBD1 or TRBD2 (5 bases each). Germline V gives CDR1 SGHVS, CDR2 FQNEAQ. Trimming pared 1 base from V and 6 bases from J, leaving 19 bases between. This CDR3 has 16 amino acids. Here the CDR3 DNA reads TGTGCCAGCAGCTTAGAAGTCTGGGGGTCTAGGGTCGAGCAGTACGTC. It yields the protein CASSLEVWGSRVEQYV.

The chain uses TRBV6-5 and TRBJ1-2; D is unclear. There are 13 residues in the CDR3. The V and J ends lost 0 bases and 2 bases respectively, with 4 bases between them. Germline CDR1 and CDR2: MNHEY and SVGAGI. The CDR3 reads CASSYSENYGYTF. The CDR3, as DNA: TGTGCCAGCAGTTACTCCGAGAACTATGGCTACACCTTC.

This chain uses TRBV12-3 or TRBV12-4 with TRBJ2-7, with D uncertain. V dropped 3 bases and J dropped 4 bases, with 4 bases sitting between them. The CDR3 contains 11 residues. The CDR3: CASSLGYEQYF. The CDR3, as DNA: TGTGCCAGCAGTTTGGGGTACGAGCAGTACTTC.